These 31 T cell receptor beta chains came from one sample sequenced in a study of cytomegalovirus exposure and HLA in healthy donors. The study ran its PCR with 60 Vbeta and 13 Jbeta primers. This table comes from immunoSEQ multiplex PCR, and its TCRdb copy is limited to in-frame clones, with some not included. The sample carries around 140,000 clones, around 10% recorded once. The sequenced sample was PBMCs. These TCRs come from a woman aged 40 to 50 in good health and CMV-seropositive.

The chain has TRBV7-7 and TRBJ2-5, with D hard to call. There are 13 residues in the CDR3. The germline gives CDR1 SSHAT, CDR2 FNYEAQ (reference sequence). Between the trimmed V and J ends, which lost 5 bases and 2 bases, there was a span of 9 bases. The CDR3 sequence is CASSPRLQETQYF. CDR3 sequence (DNA): TGTGCCAGCAGCCCCAGACTTCAAGAGACCCAGTACTTC. The whole variable domain, remainder taken from reference TRBV7-7 and TRBJ2-5, is GAGVSQSPRYKVTKRGQDVTLRCDPISSHATLYWYQQALGQGPEFLTYFNYEAQPDKSGLPSDRFSAERPEGSISTLTIQRTEQRDSAMYRCASSPRLQETQYFGPGTRLLVL.

This clone was detected only once. The chain uses TRBV18 and TRBJ2-2; maybe TRBD2 (6 bases). The CDR3 runs 15 residues. Trimming shortened V by 4 bases and J by 3 bases, and 12 bases separated the two germline ends. Germline V gives CDR1 KGHSH, CDR2 LQKENI. CDR3 sequence (DNA): TGTGCCAGCTCACAAAACGGGGACTACACCGGGGAGCTGTTTTTT. Protein sequence: CASSQNGDYTGELFF.

This clone came up many times. This rearrangement joins TRBV14 to TRBJ2-5, with 8 bases that match TRBD1. Germline loops: CDR1 SGHDN, CDR2 FVKESK. J was trimmed by 3 bases and V by 1 base; bases with no gene match: 13. This CDR3 comprises 18 residues. In nucleotides, the CDR3 is TGTGCCAGCAGCCAAGGGGTTTCTTACAGGGGGAGGAAAGAGACCCAGTACTTC. This codes for CASSQGVSYRGRKETQYF.

In its sample, this clone was seen a few times. V and J are TRBV20-1 and TRBJ1-1; D perhaps matches TRBD1 (6 bases). Germline V gene lookup returns CDR1 DFQATT and CDR2 SNEGSKA (reference sequence). The CDR3 is 11 amino acids. V lost 5 bases and J 8 bases, leaving 12 bases between the germline ends. The CDR3, as DNA: TGCAGTGCTGGTGGGGGGGCGGAAGCTTTCTTT. Translation gives CSAGGGAEAFF.

This clone was counted a few times. The CDR3 is CSGTTGANEQFF. CDR3 DNA: TGCAGCGGAACAACAGGGGCCAATGAGCAGTTCTTC. The chain links TRBV29-1 to TRBJ2-1, with TRBD1 matching over 7 bases. V was clipped by 7 bases and J by 6 bases; unmatched bases: 6. Germline V gives CDR1 SQVTM, CDR2 ANQGSEA. This CDR3 region has 12 residues.

The chain recombines TRBV5-1 with TRBJ2-5, with TRBD2 matching over 10 bases. V lost 6 bases to trimming and J lost 3 bases; unmatched junction nucleotides: 8. Germline V lookup: CDR1 SGHRS, CDR2 YFSETQ. The CDR3 sequence is 15 residues long. DNA for the CDR3: TGCGCCAGCAACCTGGCCGGGACTAGCGAAGAGACCCAGTACTTC. As protein: CASNLAGTSEETQYF.

This clone was observed a few times. The rearrangement uses TRBV5-4 and TRBJ2-1, with a tentative D call TRBD2 (5 bases). Germline assignment: CDR1 SGHNT and CDR2 YYREEE (reference sequence). V dropped 2 bases and J dropped 3 bases, with 6 bases sitting between them. The CDR3 length is 13 residues. CDR3 bases: TGTGCCAGCAGCTTTGGACTCTACAATGAGCAGTTCTTC. Translation gives CASSFGLYNEQFF.

This clone was seen a few times. A junction boundary mismatches the germline segment, possibly from a read error. The chain links TRBV29-1 to TRBJ2-3; 9 nucleotides align to TRBD1. CDR3 length equals 15 residues. Germline values: CDR1 SQVTM, CDR2 ANQGSEA. The CDR3, as DNA: TGCAGCGTGGAAGGACAGGGGAGTTTTACAGATACGCAGTATTTT. It yields the protein CSVEGQGSFTDTQYF.

This clone has only a few counts. This rearrangement joins TRBV4-3 to TRBJ2-3, with 9 bases fitting TRBD2. Unmatched junction bases numbered 4, after V lost 0 bases and J lost 6 bases. Per germline, CDR1 LGHNA and CDR2 YSLEER. This CDR3 region has 15 residues. For the CDR3, the DNA is TGCGCCAGCAGCCAAGATGGAGCGGGAGGCGATACGCAGTATTTT. It is translated as CASSQDGAGGDTQYF.

The CDR3 DNA sequence: TGTGCCAGCAGCTTCACAGGGGGAAGCAATGAGCAGTTCTTC. It translates to CASSFTGGSNEQFF. The chain recombines TRBV5-4 with TRBJ2-1; TRBD1 matches 8 bases. V lost 2 bases to trimming and J lost 6 bases; unmatched junction nucleotides: 4. Germline loops: CDR1 SGHNT, CDR2 YYREEE (reference sequence). This CDR3 region has 14 residues.

CDR3 nucleotides: TGTGCCAGCAGTTTGCGACTAGCGGGGGGGCTAGATACGCAGTATTTT. Its translation: CASSLRLAGGLDTQYF. J is TRBJ2-3 and V is TRBV6-5; 14 bases map to TRBD2. This CDR3 region has 16 residues. V lost 4 bases and J lost 5; bases outside the gene matches: 5. Germline CDR1 and CDR2: MNHEY and SVGAGI.

The rearrangement joins TRBV7-2 to TRBJ1-1; D perhaps matches TRBD1 (5 bases). The germline CDR1 and CDR2 sequences are SGHTA and FQGNSA. The CDR3 is 14 residues long. V was clipped by 3 bases and J by 5 bases, with 13 bases between them. The DNA for the CDR3 is TGTGCCAGCAGCTTTGGGGCTTACTTGACTGAAGCTTTCTTT. It translates to CASSFGAYLTEAFF.

This chain connects TRBV19 to TRBJ2-1; D may be TRBD2 (6 bases). The CDR3 consists of 14 residues. Germline V CDR1 and CDR2: LNHDA, SQIVND (reference sequence). V was clipped by 3 bases and J by 3 bases, with 9 bases between them. The CDR3 DNA is TGTGCCAGTAGTATTGACGGGAGCTACAATGAGCAGTTCTTC. Amino acids: CASSIDGSYNEQFF.

This clone has more than one count but fewer than ten. The V gene is TRBV9, the J gene TRBJ2-7; D may be TRBD2 (6 bases). This CDR3 is built from 15 residues. V was trimmed by 0 bases and J by 3 bases, leaving 13 bases between them. Germline V CDR1 and CDR2: SGDLS, YYNGEE. The CDR3 is CASSVGVGEDYEQYF. The CDR3 region has the DNA TGTGCCAGCAGCGTAGGGGTAGGGGAGGACTACGAGCAGTACTTC.

The table lists this clone with a few counts. This likely traces to a read error, being one base from a far larger clone. Other DNA sequences within the sample encode an identical CDR3. This rearrangement joins TRBV6-5 to TRBJ1-2, with TRBD1 matching over 7 bases. This CDR3 has 14 residues. After removal of 6 bases from V and 5 bases from J, the junction contained 9 bases not matched to a gene. Per the germline V gene, CDR1 is MNHEY and CDR2 is SVGAGI. The CDR3 region has the DNA TGTGCCAGCAGGTCCGGACAGGAAACTTATGGCTACACCTTC. Protein sequence: CASRSGQETYGYTF.

V gene TRBV6-1 combines with J gene TRBJ1-5; no clear D gene. This CDR3 has 14 amino acids. CDR1 is MNHNS and CDR2 is SASEGT in the germline V gene. V was trimmed by 2 bases and J by 4 bases, leaving 9 bases between them. CDR3 bases: TGTGCCAGCAGTGAACTCAGAAGTAATCAGCCCCAGCATTTT. Its protein is CASSELRSNQPQHF.

A single count supports this clone. This chain joins TRBV5-8 and TRBJ1-4, with D possibly matching TRBD1 (5 bases). This CDR3 contains 15 residues. The ends were cut back, 1 base at V and 5 bases at J, with 12 bases in the middle. CDR1 is SGHTS and CDR2 is YDEGEE in the germline V gene. The CDR3 region has the DNA TGTGCCAGCAGCTTGTTCCGGGGGAGGAATGAAAAACTGTTTTTT. Protein sequence: CASSLFRGRNEKLFF.

The sample holds a few counts of this clone. This rearrangement joins TRBV11-2 to TRBJ2-5; 10 positions match TRBD2. The CDR3 contains 18 residues. The V gene's germline CDR1 is SGHAT and CDR2 FQNNGV. V lost 0 bases to trimming and J lost 1 base; unmatched junction nucleotides: 8. DNA of the CDR3: TGTGCCAGCAGCTTAGATCTAATAGCGGGGGGCCTCCAAGAGACCCAGTACTTC. Amino acids: CASSLDLIAGGLQETQYF.

The CDR3 sequence: CASRVDYGYTF. DNA for the CDR3: TGTGCCTCCAGGGTCGACTATGGCTACACCTTC. The chain couples TRBV5-6 to TRBJ1-2; D is perhaps TRBD1 (5 bases). There are 11 residues in the CDR3. Trimming cost V 10 bases and J 3 bases, with 10 bases left between them. CDR1 and CDR2 from the germline V gene are SGHDT and YYEEEE.

This clone was seen many times. The chain employs TRBV2 and TRBJ1-1; possible D gene TRBD1, 6 bases. V lost 3 bases and J 4 bases, leaving 9 bases between the germline ends. The CDR3 has 13 residues. The germline V gene encodes CDR1 SNHLY and CDR2 FYNNEI. The CDR3 bases are TGTGCCAGCAGTGAGAACAGGGCCACTGAAGCTTTCTTT. It specifies CASSENRATEAFF.

The chain links TRBV2 to TRBJ1-3; D uncertain. The CDR3 runs 15 residues. Germline-derived CDR1 and CDR2 are SNHLY and FYNNEI. V lost 7 bases to trimming and J lost 1 base, with 14 bases between them. CDR3: CASNSLSYSGNTIYF. Here the CDR3 DNA reads TGTGCCAGCAATAGCCTTTCCTATTCTGGAAACACCATATATTTT.

The rearrangement links TRBV9 to TRBJ2-6; possibly TRBD1 for D (5 bases). Trimming pared 2 bases from V and 2 bases from J, leaving 8 bases between. CDR3 length: 15 amino acids. CDR1 is SGDLS, CDR2 YYNGEE, per germline. Here the CDR3 DNA reads TGTGCCAGCAGCGTCAGGGTAGCTGGGGCCAACGTCCTGACTTTC. Its translation is CASSVRVAGANVLTF.

This clone was seen more than once but under ten times. This chain joins TRBV5-4 and TRBJ2-7, with D possibly being TRBD1 (6 bases). V was trimmed by 3 bases and J by 3 bases, leaving 19 bases between them. The germline CDR1 and CDR2 sequences are SGHNT and YYREEE (reference sequence). This CDR3 is built from 16 residues. CDR3 DNA sequence: TGTGCCAGCAGCTCTGGGACACCCCTCGGGCTCTACGAGCAGTACTTC. Its translation is CASSSGTPLGLYEQYF.

The chain links TRBV11-2 to TRBJ1-6; the match to TRBD1 covers 7 bases. The CDR3 contains 15 residues. V was pared by 2 bases and J by 6 bases, with 4 bases of the junction left unmatched. Germline CDR1 SGHAT, CDR2 FQNNGV. The CDR3 loop is CASSLQGGVNSPLHF. The CDR3 DNA follows: TGTGCCAGCAGCTTACAGGGGGGAGTTAATTCACCCCTCCACTTT.

The chain carries TRBV9 and TRBJ1-1, with a possible D match to TRBD1 (5 bases). This CDR3 contains 14 residues. The V end was cut by 0 bases, the J end by 3 bases, with 9 bases between. Per the germline V gene, CDR1 is SGDLS and CDR2 is YYNGEE. The CDR3 loop reads CASSVEQVDTEAFF. The CDR3 DNA reads as TGTGCCAGCAGCGTAGAACAGGTCGACACTGAAGCTTTCTTT.

This clone was picked up a small number of times. This CDR3 is also generated by other DNA sequences in the sample. The chain couples TRBV5-4 to TRBJ1-1; tentative D call: TRBD1 (6 bases). In germline, CDR1 is SGHNT, CDR2 YYREEE (reference sequence). There are 14 residues in the CDR3. V was trimmed by 2 bases and J by 0 bases, leaving 8 bases between them. The CDR3 region is CASSFDRLNTEAFF. The CDR3 bases are TGTGCCAGCAGCTTTGACAGGCTGAACACTGAAGCTTTCTTT.

V is TRBV7-9 and J is TRBJ2-7, with 7 bases that match TRBD2. The V and J ends lost 5 bases and 5 bases, in that order; junction bases with no gene match: 9. The CDR3 sequence is 14 residues long. Germline loops: CDR1 SEHNR, CDR2 FQNEAQ (reference sequence). This CDR3 is CASSHRGRGDEQYF. The CDR3 region has the DNA TGTGCCAGCAGCCACCGGGGGAGGGGCGACGAGCAGTACTTC. The variable domain in full, with the rest retrieved from reference TRBV7-9 and TRBJ2-7, is DTGVSQNPRHKITKRGQNVTFRCDPISEHNRLYWYRQTLGQGPEFLTYFQNEAQLEKSRLLSDRFSAERPKGSFSTLEIQRTEQGDSAMYLCASSHRGRGDEQYFGPGTRLTVT.

This clone has a handful of counts. The chain links TRBV19 to TRBJ2-7; 7 nucleotides line up with TRBD1. Germline CDR1 reads LNHDA; CDR2 reads SQIVND (reference sequence). The CDR3 covers 19 residues. With 5 bases clipped from V and 4 bases from J, the junction kept 23 bases outside the gene matches. CDR3 sequence (DNA): TGTGCCAGTAGTCCCGGACAGGCCATCGGGCCATCCCCCAAGTACGAGCAGTACTTC. Residues: CASSPGQAIGPSPKYEQYF.

This clone appeared a few times. This rearrangement joins TRBV29-1 to TRBJ1-2, with unresolved D. Trimming left V 7 bases short and J 2 bases short, with 17 bases between. CDR1 is SQVTM, CDR2 ANQGSEA, per germline. The CDR3 has 14 residues. CDR3: CSASEGARNYGYTF. The CDR3 DNA reads TGCAGCGCCTCCGAGGGAGCCAGGAACTATGGCTACACCTTC.

The chain recombines TRBV27 with TRBJ2-7; 11 nucleotides align to TRBD1. Looked up from germline, CDR1 is MNHEY and CDR2 is SMNVEV (reference sequence). The CDR3 extends over 14 amino acids. The junction had 1 base not matched to a gene; V was cut back by 3 bases and J by 3 bases. The CDR3 DNA reads TGTGCCAGCAGTTTGGACAGGGGGCACTACGAGCAGTACTTC. Its protein product is CASSLDRGHYEQYF.

The chain combines TRBV2 with TRBJ1-4; weak D call: TRBD1 (6 bases). Germline V gene lookup returns CDR1 SNHLY and CDR2 FYNNEI. With 7 bases removed from V and 4 bases from J, the gap between germline ends came to 10 bases. The CDR3 sequence is 13 residues long. The CDR3 bases are TGTGCCAGCACAGGACAGAGTAATGAAAAACTGTTTTTT. Protein: CASTGQSNEKLFF.